These T cell receptor beta chains were read from a single sample in a study of blood T cells in healthy people across ages. TCRdb re-analysed the 5' RACE reads in MiXCR, keeping a single row per CDR3 protein. The table shows 1.8 million or so distinct CDR3 sequences, with about two fifths occurring only once. Sequenced sample: blood. The receptors derive from a human donor in good health. Both conserved end residues are trimmed from each CDR3. Not all rows give a size; the values are once, few, many and, for expanded clones, a class.

v_call	j_call	clone_size	cdr3_aa
TRBV20-1	TRBJ2-4	few	SARDPRGPKNIQY
TRBV5-4	TRBJ2-6	few	ASSSQAGANVLT
TRBV6-5	TRBJ2-6	.	ASKLIPGWGANVLT
TRBV20-1	TRBJ2-1	.	SAKRTGGPDEQF
TRBV3-1	TRBJ2-1	.	ASSQETNEQF
TRBV28	TRBJ1-1	.	ASIVHGTEAF
TRBV20-1	TRBJ1-5	.	SAPDRYNQPQH
TRBV4-3	TRBJ1-2	few	ASSQDRGGDYGYT
TRBV9	TRBJ1-4	.	ASSADLYEKLF
TRBV7-3	TRBJ2-7	.	ASSLTGAGLYEQY
TRBV24-1	TRBJ2-1	few	ATSGGTSYYNEQF
TRBV4-1	TRBJ2-5	many	ASSQQTGEETQY
TRBV18	TRBJ2-3	.	ASSALAGRGDTQY
TRBV25-1	TRBJ2-7	.	ASSELGAGFGYEQY
TRBV4-3	TRBJ1-4	few	ASSRNSQGSLQF
TRBV28	TRBJ2-3	.	ASSPRPGLAGGRLTDTQY
TRBV7-2	TRBJ1-2	.	ASSLDWSGNYGYT
TRBV25-1	TRBJ1-2	many	ASSAPGTGAVGYGYT
TRBV7-9	TRBJ2-3	many	ASSLVVADTQY
TRBV6-4	TRBJ2-1	.	ASRERAGSYNEQF
TRBV9	TRBJ1-2	few	ASSVGSSNYGYT
TRBV7-6	TRBJ2-7	.	ASSLAERGSYEQY
TRBV5-6	TRBJ2-1	once	ASSLVASVEQF
TRBV11-2	TRBJ2-1	.	ASSLEPGGQF